This T cell receptor (beta chain) derives from a study of T cells in Graves' hyperthyroidism and ophthalmopathy. Study-wide findings and caveats: Before onset, by a median of about six months, the model predicted ophthalmopathy.

RNA transcripts served as the template for amplifying TCR beta CDR3 regions. HTBI primers drove first-round RT-PCR of the TCR CDR3. TCRdb redid the calling of the multiplex PCR reads with MiXCR, one entry per CDR3 protein. Counted here are 400,000 to 500,000 distinct CDR3 sequences, roughly 13% occurring once; the ten biggest clones make up less than 6.5%. Germline V gene lookup returns CDR1 LNHDA and CDR2 SQIVND (reference sequence). The germline V and J ends were trimmed by 4 bases and 1 base, with 13 bases remaining between them. The CDR3 is 15 residues long. Across 18 months, stable Graves' hyperthyroidism was marked by no progression to ophthalmopathy. Reasons for excluding patients were uncontrolled infection, other autoimmune disease, pregnancy or lactation. Thyroid ultrasound and orbital computed tomography, with clinical symptoms and serum thyroxine and TRAb, informed diagnoses. For this clonotype: Its antigen is undetermined.

Sequencing was performed on blood. V gene TRBV19 combines with J gene TRBJ1-1, with D uncertain. This TCR derives from a woman younger than 35 with Graves' hyperthyroidism. The CDR3 DNA sequence: TGTGCCAGTAGTAAATTCCCATTGGGGAACACTGAAGCTTTCTTT. This sequence encodes CASSKFPLGNTEAFF.